This T cell receptor beta chain was recovered during a study of human T cells and chemical hapten exposure. Study in general: In the roughly 24-week study, patients were dosed weekly with diphenylcyclopropenone on the scalp throughout. DPC 0.01% went on the upper back by patch test, with reading at 6 days.

In regard to this clonotype: Its antigen is currently unknown.

TCRdb used MiXCR to reprocess the RACE reads, holding one entry per CDR3 protein. Among around 40,000 distinct CDR3 sequences, more than 9.5% were seen once, and the ten largest hold 2.3%. Study-wide findings and caveats: TCRs exceeding a frequency of 1 in 1000 stayed unchanged under DPC sensitization.

Regarding time point: patch test 3, about 24 weeks after DPC sensitization. Treatment: therapeutic diphenylcyclopropenone sensitization with weekly scalp DPC. Total RNA was extracted from unfractionated whole blood. This CDR3 region has 15 residues. The germline V gene encodes CDR1 MDHEN and CDR2 SYDVKM. V was pared by 3 bases and J by 4 bases, with 6 bases of the junction left unmatched. The source is a woman aged 35 to 49 with alopecia areata. Some clones in this sample may be carry-over from other donors' samples. This material consisted of whole blood, taken in connection with sensitization to the hapten diphenylcyclopropenone (DPC). The rearrangement joins TRBV28 to TRBJ2-5; TRBD2 matches 9 bases. The DNA for the CDR3 is TGTGCCAGCAGTTTCCCAGCGGGAGGTGCAGAGACCCAGTACTTC. It specifies CASSFPAGGAETQYF.